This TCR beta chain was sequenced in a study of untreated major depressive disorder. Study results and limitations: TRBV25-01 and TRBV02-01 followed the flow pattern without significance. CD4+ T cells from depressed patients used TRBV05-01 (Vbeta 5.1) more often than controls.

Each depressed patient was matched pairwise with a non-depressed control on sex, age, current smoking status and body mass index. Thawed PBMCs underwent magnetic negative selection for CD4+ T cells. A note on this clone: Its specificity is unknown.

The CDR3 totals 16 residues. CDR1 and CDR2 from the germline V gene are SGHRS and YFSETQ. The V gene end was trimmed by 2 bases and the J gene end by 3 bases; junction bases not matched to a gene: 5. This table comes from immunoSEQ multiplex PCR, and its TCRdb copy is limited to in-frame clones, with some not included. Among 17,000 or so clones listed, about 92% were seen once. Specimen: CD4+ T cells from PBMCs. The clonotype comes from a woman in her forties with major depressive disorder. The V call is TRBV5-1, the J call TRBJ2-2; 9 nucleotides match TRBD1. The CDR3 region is CASSFGGTGYTGELFF. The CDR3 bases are TGCGCCAGCAGCTTTGGGGGGACAGGGTACACCGGGGAGCTGTTTTTT. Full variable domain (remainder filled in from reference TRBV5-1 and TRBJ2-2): KAGVTQTPRYLIKTRGQQVTLSCSPISGHRSVSWYQQTPGQGLQFLFEYFSETQRNKGNFPGRFSGRQFSNSRSEMNVSTLELGDSALYLCASSFGGTGYTGELFFGEGSRLTVL.